The 30 T cell receptor beta chains below were found in one sample sequenced in a study of T cell responses to AZD1222 COVID-19 vaccine. Method: immunoSEQ multiplex PCR; TCRdb's copy keeps in-frame clones and lacks some. The sample lists 130,000 to 150,000 clones, approximately 85% occurring once. The material sequenced was peripheral blood, taken 28 days after the second dose of the MenACWY control vaccine. The source of these receptors is an adult who received the MenACWY meningococcal vaccine as a control.

This rearrangement joins TRBV4-2 to TRBJ2-5; 10 bases align to TRBD2. The CDR3 runs 16 residues. CDR1 LGHNA and CDR2 YNFKEQ come from the germline V gene. V was pared by 4 bases and J by 5 bases, with 10 bases of the junction left unmatched. The CDR3 region has the DNA TGTGCCAGCAGCCCCGGGACAAGCGGGGGGGAGGAGACCCAGTACTTC. This encodes CASSPGTSGGEETQYF.

The chain recombines TRBV7-8 with TRBJ2-3, with TRBD2 identical over 7 bases. The CDR3 contains 15 residues. Germline V lookup: CDR1 SGHVS, CDR2 FQNEAQ. J lost 7 bases, V lost 5 bases, and 12 bases had no gene match. CDR3 bases: TGTGCCAGCAGCGGGCGTGGGGGGGGTATGAATACGCAGTATTTT. Amino acids: CASSGRGGGMNTQYF.

The chain uses TRBV6-1 and TRBJ1-1; 7 nucleotides agree with TRBD1. The CDR3 is 15 amino acids. With 0 bases clipped from V and 5 bases from J, the junction kept 6 bases outside the gene matches. Germline loops: CDR1 MNHNS, CDR2 SASEGT. The CDR3 sequence: CASSEATTGKTEAFF. The CDR3 DNA follows: TGTGCCAGCAGTGAAGCGACGACAGGGAAAACTGAAGCTTTCTTT.

This chain links TRBV11-3 with TRBJ2-1; D may be TRBD1 or TRBD2 (6 bases each). Germline V gives CDR1 SGHNT, CDR2 YENEEA. This CDR3 region has 15 residues. Trimming stripped 5 bases from V and 5 bases from J, with 16 bases between. The CDR3 protein is CASSPGAGQDNEQFF. The CDR3 DNA reads as TGTGCCAGCAGCCCGGGGGCAGGGCAAGACAATGAGCAGTTCTTC.

V and J are TRBV9 and TRBJ1-2; 10 bases fit TRBD1. Germline assignment: CDR1 SGDLS and CDR2 YYNGEE. The V and J ends lost 4 bases and 7 bases, in that order; junction bases with no gene match: 13. The CDR3 has 16 amino acids. Here the CDR3 reads CASSHDRGLQGSGYTF. The CDR3 nucleotides are TGTGCCAGCAGCCATGACAGGGGGCTACAGGGAAGTGGCTACACCTTC.

This chain connects TRBV7-9 to TRBJ1-1; possibly TRBD1 for D (5 bases). CDR1 and CDR2 (germline): SEHNR, FQNEAQ (reference sequence). The CDR3 has 13 amino acids. With 6 bases removed from V and 5 bases from J, the gap between germline ends came to 13 bases. The CDR3, as DNA: TGTGCCAGCAGATGGGGGGAGGGAACTGAAGCTTTCTTT. Translating gives CASRWGEGTEAFF.

The V call is TRBV18, the J call TRBJ1-4; 9 positions match TRBD1. The ends lost 5 bases at V and 6 bases at J; junction bases unmatched: 7. The CDR3 contains 15 residues. Germline V CDR1 and CDR2: KGHSH, LQKENI. The chain's CDR3 is CASSIIQGADEKLFF. In DNA form, the CDR3 reads TGTGCCAGCTCAATTATACAGGGGGCAGATGAAAAACTGTTTTTT. The variable domain in full, with the rest retrieved from reference TRBV18 and TRBJ1-4, is NAGVMQNPRHLVRRRGQEARLRCSPMKGHSHVYWYRQLPEEGLKFMVYLQKENIIDESGMPKERFSAEFPKEGPSILRIQQVVRGDSAAYFCASSIIQGADEKLFFGSGTQLSVL.

V and J are TRBV5-4 and TRBJ2-1, with D perhaps being TRBD1 or TRBD2 (5 bases each). V shed 4 bases and J shed 0 bases, with 14 bases lying between them. The CDR3 sequence is 16 residues long. The germline gives CDR1 SGHNT, CDR2 YYREEE (reference sequence). The CDR3 region is CASSHGTQSSYNEQFF. CDR3 coding DNA: TGTGCCAGCAGCCACGGGACGCAGAGCTCCTACAATGAGCAGTTCTTC.

The DNA of the CDR3 is TGTGCCAGCAGTTTATTGAGGGATCAGGGTCATCGTTCTGAAGCTTTCTTT. It is translated as CASSLLRDQGHRSEAFF. V gene TRBV27 combines with J gene TRBJ1-1, with D perhaps matching TRBD1 (5 bases). This CDR3 is 17 amino acids long. Trimming left V 1 base short and J 6 bases short, with 21 bases between. From germline, CDR1 is MNHEY and CDR2 SMNVEV (reference sequence).

V and J are TRBV28 and TRBJ1-4; 7 bases fit TRBD1. J lost 3 bases, V lost 6 bases, and 10 bases had no gene match. Germline V CDR1 and CDR2: MDHEN, SYDVKM. The length of the CDR3 is 16 residues. The DNA of the CDR3 is TGTGCCAGCAGCCGCCCGACCGGGACAGCTAATGAAAAACTGTTTTTT. Translated: CASSRPTGTANEKLFF.

V usage is TRBV19 and J usage is TRBJ2-5, with 12 bases that match TRBD2. V trimming: 3 bases; J trimming: 6 bases; junction bases outside the gene matches: 2. Germline-derived CDR1 and CDR2 are LNHDA and SQIVND (reference sequence). This CDR3 is built from 14 residues. CDR3 sequence (DNA): TGTGCCAGTAGTATGACTAGCGGGGGAAAGACCCAGTACTTC. Protein: CASSMTSGGKTQYF.

The chain employs TRBV20-1 and TRBJ2-7; no firm D call. Trimming shortened V by 3 bases and J by 5 bases, and 11 bases separated the two germline ends. CDR3 length: 12 amino acids. Germline V gene lookup returns CDR1 DFQATT and CDR2 SNEGSKA (reference sequence). The CDR3 coding sequence is TGCAGTGCTAGTATTGAGATACACGAGCAGTACTTC. Encoded protein: CSASIEIHEQYF.

The chain recombines TRBV6-4 with TRBJ1-2; D remains ambiguous. There are 12 residues in the CDR3. Trimming shortened V by 0 bases and J by 7 bases, and 6 bases separated the two germline ends. Per germline, CDR1 MRHNA and CDR2 SNTAGT. This chain's CDR3 is CASSDSNGGYTF. The DNA for the CDR3 is TGTGCCAGCAGTGACTCGAACGGTGGCTACACCTTC.

Here the CDR3 reads CASSPQGQISYEQYF. The DNA of the CDR3 is TGTGCCAGCTCACCACAAGGACAGATCTCCTACGAGCAGTACTTC. The chain links TRBV18 to TRBJ2-7, with D possibly TRBD1 on 6 matching bases. Germline loops: CDR1 KGHSH, CDR2 LQKENI. The CDR3 loop spans 15 amino acids. V dropped 1 base and J dropped 0 bases, with 10 bases sitting between them.

Written as DNA, the CDR3 is TGCGCCAGCAAGGTGAGGGAACTAAACACCGGGGAGCTGTTTTTT. This encodes CASKVRELNTGELFF. V usage is TRBV5-1 and J usage is TRBJ2-2; tentatively, D is TRBD2 (5 bases). The germline V and J ends were trimmed by 6 bases and 2 bases, with 14 bases remaining between them. CDR1 and CDR2 from the germline V gene are SGHRS and YFSETQ. The CDR3 contains 15 residues.

This sequence joins TRBV5-1 and TRBJ2-5, with 9 bases lining up with TRBD2. Per germline, CDR1 SGHRS and CDR2 YFSETQ. J gave up 5 bases and V 7 bases, and 9 bases lay outside the gene matches. CDR3 length: 14 amino acids. The CDR3 reads CASQLSGRRETQYF. CDR3 coding DNA: TGCGCCAGCCAACTTAGCGGGAGACGTGAGACCCAGTACTTC. Full variable domain (missing parts from reference TRBV5-1 and TRBJ2-5): KAGVTQTPRYLIKTRGQQVTLSCSPISGHRSVSWYQQTPGQGLQFLFEYFSETQRNKGNFPGRFSGRQFSNSRSEMNVSTLELGDSALYLCASQLSGRRETQYFGPGTRLLVL.

The count of this clone is one. The chain uses TRBV4-3 and TRBJ1-4; D perhaps matches TRBD1 (5 bases). The germline CDR1 and CDR2 sequences are LGHNA and YSLEER. V was trimmed by 0 bases and J by 7 bases, leaving 18 bases between them. CDR3 length equals 17 residues. CDR3: CASSQDGGVGVGEKLFF. CDR3 DNA: TGCGCCAGCAGCCAAGATGGGGGGGTCGGGGTCGGTGAAAAACTGTTTTTT.

A single count supports this clone. V and J are TRBV25-1 and TRBJ2-7, with D possibly being TRBD2 (6 bases). This CDR3 is built from 14 residues. Trimming took 3 bases from V and 1 from J, leaving 10 bases between them. In germline, CDR1 is MGHDK, CDR2 SYGVNS. This CDR3 is CASSERGGSYEQYF. The CDR3, as DNA: TGTGCCAGCAGTGAGAGGGGAGGTTCCTACGAGCAGTACTTC.

V usage is TRBV14 and J usage is TRBJ2-7; 8 positions match TRBD1. Germline-derived CDR1 and CDR2 are SGHDN and FVKESK. V trimming: 2 bases; J trimming: 3 bases; junction bases outside the gene matches: 6. The CDR3 runs 15 residues. The CDR3 sequence: CASSQTGQGNYEQYF. In DNA form, the CDR3 reads TGTGCCAGCAGCCAAACAGGACAGGGCAACTACGAGCAGTACTTC.

The count of this clone is one. The rearrangement links TRBV11-3 to TRBJ2-2; 15 positions agree with TRBD2. CDR3 length: 19 amino acids. Germline CDR1 is SGHNT and CDR2 is YENEEA. Trimming cost V 0 bases and J 7 bases; bases outside gene matches: 9. The CDR3 here is CASSLDLRTSGRANGELFF. CDR3 DNA sequence: TGTGCCAGCAGCTTAGATTTAAGGACTAGCGGGAGGGCCAACGGGGAGCTGTTTTTT.

V is TRBV18 and J is TRBJ2-3; D gene unclear. CDR1 and CDR2 from the germline V gene are KGHSH and LQKENI. The CDR3 length is 17 residues. V gave up 4 bases and J gave up 0 bases, with 17 bases separating them. The CDR3 reads CASSLSLNPSSTDTQYF. For the CDR3, the DNA is TGTGCCAGCTCACTTAGTCTAAACCCCTCGAGCACAGATACGCAGTATTTT.

The CDR3 DNA reads TGCGCCAGCAGCTGGACAGGCTCCTGGGAGAACACTGAAGCTTTCTTT. Translating it yields CASSWTGSWENTEAFF. J is TRBJ1-1 and V is TRBV5-1; TRBD1 matches 7 bases. Germline CDR1 SGHRS, CDR2 YFSETQ. The CDR3 is 16 residues long. The V and J ends lost 3 bases and 1 base, in that order; junction bases with no gene match: 9.

In its sample, this clone was seen once. V and J are TRBV5-1 and TRBJ1-3; D may be TRBD1 (5 bases). The CDR3 has 14 amino acids. Germline CDR1 reads SGHRS; CDR2 reads YFSETQ. Trimming took 5 bases from V and 0 from J, leaving 9 bases between them. The CDR3 loop is CASSTGDSGNTIYF. The CDR3 nucleotides are TGCGCCAGCAGTACAGGAGACTCTGGAAACACCATATATTTT.

This clone was seen just once. The chain is built from TRBV11-2 and TRBJ2-7; D unclear. The CDR3 length is 13 residues. V dropped 3 bases and J dropped 3 bases, with 9 bases sitting between them. Germline CDR1 reads SGHAT; CDR2 reads FQNNGV. Here the CDR3 reads CASSFVPDYEQYF. CDR3 nucleotide sequence: TGTGCCAGCAGCTTCGTCCCTGACTACGAGCAGTACTTC.

This clone appeared a few times. V is TRBV6-5 and J is TRBJ2-7; D unresolved. The CDR3 length is 15 residues. The V gene's germline CDR1 is MNHEY and CDR2 SVGAGI. V was pared by 0 bases and J by 2 bases, with 11 bases between. The CDR3 nucleotides read TGTGCCAGCAGTTACTCGAATCCAGGCCCCTACGAGCAGTACTTC. Translating gives CASSYSNPGPYEQYF.

The chain uses TRBV5-5 and TRBJ2-2; D is uncertain. CDR3 size: 16 residues. V lost 0 bases to trimming and J lost 0 bases, with 9 bases between them. CDR1 SGHKS and CDR2 YYEKEE come from the germline V gene (reference sequence). The CDR3 region is CASSLAALPNTGELFF. The CDR3 nucleotides read TGTGCCAGCAGCTTGGCGGCGCTCCCGAACACCGGGGAGCTGTTTTTT.

The chain employs TRBV19 and TRBJ1-1, with D tentatively TRBD1 (6 bases). This CDR3 contains 13 residues. V dropped 4 bases and J dropped 6 bases, with 12 bases sitting between them. The germline gives CDR1 LNHDA, CDR2 SQIVND (reference sequence). CDR3 region: CASSTQQGSEAFF. As DNA, the CDR3 is TGTGCCAGTAGTACTCAACAGGGCTCTGAAGCTTTCTTT. The variable domain in full, with the rest retrieved from reference TRBV19 and TRBJ1-1, is DGGITQSPKYLFRKEGQNVTLSCEQNLNHDAMYWYRQDPGQGLRLIYYSQIVNDFQKGDIAEGYSVSREKKESFPLTVTSAQKNPTAFYLCASSTQQGSEAFFGQGTRLTVV.

The J gene is TRBJ1-2, the V gene TRBV30, with a possible D match to TRBD1 (6 bases). The germline gives CDR1 GTSNPN, CDR2 SVGIG (reference sequence). The V and J ends lost 6 bases and 6 bases respectively, with 17 bases between them. The CDR3 extends over 13 amino acids. CDR3 nucleotides: TGTGCCTGCCGGGGGGTCGGACAGCATGGCTACACCTTC. As protein: CACRGVGQHGYTF.

This sequence joins TRBV6-6 and TRBJ1-5; D remains ambiguous. Deletions cut 2 bases from V and 3 bases from J, with 11 bases between. The CDR3 sequence is 15 residues long. Germline CDR1 and CDR2: MNHNY and SVGAGI (reference sequence). The CDR3 is CASSYLGGPNQPQHF. CDR3 DNA sequence: TGTGCCAGCAGTTACCTCGGAGGACCCAATCAGCCCCAGCATTTT.

The V call is TRBV7-9, the J call TRBJ1-6; no clear D gene. This CDR3 has 14 residues. Germline CDR1 SEHNR, CDR2 FQNEAQ (reference sequence). Trimming pared 3 bases from V and 8 bases from J, leaving 11 bases between. CDR3 in DNA: TGTGCCAGCAGCTTCATAGGAGGTTATTCACCCCTCCACTTT. This gives the protein CASSFIGGYSPLHF.